The source of this T cell receptor (beta chain) is a study of metastatic and nonmetastatic thyroid tumors. The CDR3 is made up of 14 amino acids. The V gene's germline CDR1 is SGHTA and CDR2 FQGNSA. Note on this clone: Its antigen is unknown. The junction differs from germline at one of its ends, possibly a read error.

Study-level results: For both blood and tumor, malignant thyroid tumors reportedly showed significantly higher TCR beta diversity than benign nodules did.

Via MiXCR, TCRdb re-called the PCR reads. The sample contains tens of thousands of clones, around 10% of which appear only once. Until they underwent thyroid surgery, no patient had received any treatment. This chain connects TRBV7-2 to TRBJ1-1; D uncertain. The sequence was collected from a female donor with papillary thyroid cancer or a benign thyroid nodule (not recorded which). Some clones in this sample may be carry-over from other donors' samples. Specimen: blood. Here the CDR3 DNA reads TGTGCCAGCACCCAGAACAGTCAAAACACTGAATCTTTCTTT. This codes for CASTQNSQNTESFF.